What follows are 7 T cell receptor beta chains derived from one specimen sequenced in a study of CD8 T cells in ankylosing spondylitis. Their cognate antigens are unknown. TCRdb independently ran MiXCR on the 5' RACE reads; one entry per CDR3 protein. The repertoire consists of approximately 400,000 distinct CDR3 sequences, with roughly 26% occurring once and the leading ten covering 0.85% to 1%. Findings of the study overall: What appeared characteristic of ankylosing spondylitis blood was a TCR beta motif of several highly homologous variants.

What was sequenced was blood, either unsorted or a sorted T cell fraction (not recorded which). Receptors were obtained from a male donor with ankylosing spondylitis.

This chain connects TRBV12-3 or TRBV12-4 to TRBJ1-1; D gene ambiguous. Trimming left V 8 bases short and J 1 base short, with 14 bases between. The CDR3 runs to 14 residues. CDR3 bases: TGTGCCAGCGCGGACGGGATATCGAACACTGAAGCTTTCTTT. Translating gives CASADGISNTEAFF.

The chain carries TRBV20-1 and TRBJ2-4, with TRBD2 matching over 8 bases. The CDR3 length is 12 residues. Per the germline V gene, CDR1 is DFQATT and CDR2 is SNEGSKA (reference sequence). Germline trimming cut 6 bases from V and 9 bases from J; bases unmatched to any gene: 7. The CDR3 region has the DNA TGCAGTGCAGGGACTAGAGTTACCATTCAGTACTTC. Its protein product is CSAGTRVTIQYF.

The chain links TRBV7-2 to TRBJ2-5; D not certain. The germline V gene encodes CDR1 SGHTA and CDR2 FQGNSA. This CDR3 has 11 amino acids. V lost 4 bases and J 5 bases, leaving 5 bases between the germline ends. The CDR3 reads CASSYFETQYF. The CDR3 DNA reads as TGTGCCAGCAGCTACTTTGAGACCCAGTACTTC.

This clonotype was counted a few times. The chain combines TRBV12-3 or TRBV12-4 with TRBJ1-2; 7 nucleotides line up with TRBD1. CDR3 length: 15 residues. V lost 4 bases to trimming and J lost 8 bases; unmatched junction nucleotides: 13. CDR3 in amino acids: CASSSQGQTVRGYTF. For the CDR3, the DNA is TGTGCCAGCAGTTCGCAGGGACAGACGGTGCGGGGCTACACCTTC.

There are a few counts of this clonotype. The genes are TRBV12-3 or TRBV12-4 and TRBJ2-1; TRBD2 agrees at 9 bases. V was pared by 6 bases and J by 3 bases, with 9 bases of the junction left unmatched. The CDR3 extends over 16 amino acids. The DNA for the CDR3 is TGTGCCAGCAGCTCAGGAACTAGCGGGTACTACAATGAGCAGTTCTTC. Its protein product is CASSSGTSGYYNEQFF.

The table lists this clonotype with a few counts. This chain connects TRBV20-1 to TRBJ2-1; D gene unclear. In germline, CDR1 is DFQATT, CDR2 SNEGSKA (reference sequence). Trimming stripped 3 bases from V and 0 bases from J, with 21 bases between. The CDR3 covers 18 residues. The CDR3 bases are TGCAGTGCTAGGGGGTCGTGGAGACTTAGTAGCTCCTACAATGAGCAGTTCTTC. It encodes CSARGSWRLSSSYNEQFF.

As concerns this clonotype: This may be a read error, as it is one base from a much larger clone. The V gene is TRBV5-1, the J gene TRBJ2-5; 7 nucleotides match TRBD1. The germline V gene encodes CDR1 SGHRS and CDR2 YFSETQ. The CDR3 is made up of 13 amino acids. The CDR3 loop is CASSWDSQEAQYF. For the CDR3, the DNA is TGCGCCAGCAGCTGGGACAGCCAAGAGGCCCAGTACTTC.